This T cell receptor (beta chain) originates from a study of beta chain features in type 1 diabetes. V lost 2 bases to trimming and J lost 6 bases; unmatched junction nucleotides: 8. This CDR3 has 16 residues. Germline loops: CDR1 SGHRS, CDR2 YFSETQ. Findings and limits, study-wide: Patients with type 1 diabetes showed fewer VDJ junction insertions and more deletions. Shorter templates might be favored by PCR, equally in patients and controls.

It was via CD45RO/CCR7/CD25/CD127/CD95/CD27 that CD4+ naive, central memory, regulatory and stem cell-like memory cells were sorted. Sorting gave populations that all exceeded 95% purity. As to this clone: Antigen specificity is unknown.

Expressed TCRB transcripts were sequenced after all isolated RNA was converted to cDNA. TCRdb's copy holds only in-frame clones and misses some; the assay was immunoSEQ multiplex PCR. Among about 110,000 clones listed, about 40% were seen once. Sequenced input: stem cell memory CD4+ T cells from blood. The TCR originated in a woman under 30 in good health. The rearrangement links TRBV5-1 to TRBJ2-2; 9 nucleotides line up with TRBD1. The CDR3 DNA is TGCGCCAGCAGCTTCGGAACAGGGGGCTTGGCCGGGGAGCTGTTTTTT. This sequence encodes CASSFGTGGLAGELFF.